This is a list of T cell receptor beta chains from one sample in a study of control samples from healthy donors and cancer patients. TCRdb's table, derived via immunoSEQ multiplex PCR, lists solely in-frame clones and lacks some. Of around 180,000 clones in the sample, approximately 94% were seen once. Material for sequencing was blood. These receptors all come from a young woman in good health. Both conserved end residues are part of each CDR3. Rows give clone size only sometimes, using once, few, many, or a class for an expanded clone.

j_call,clone_size,v_call,cdr3_aa
TRBJ2-6,.,TRBV9,CASSAPGANVLTF
TRBJ1-1,.,TRBV10-3,CATCPGQGIDTEAFF
TRBJ1-2,.,TRBV4-3,CASSQDRLGQGDNYGYTF
TRBJ2-7,.,TRBV19,CASSPYQGISYEQYF
TRBJ1-2,once,TRBV5-8,CASSLGGGYTF
TRBJ1-1,.,TRBV18,CASSRNTVNTEAFF
TRBJ1-1,.,TRBV4-1,CASSQRGAGENTEAFF
TRBJ1-4,.,TRBV4-2,CASSAEPVGNEKLFF
TRBJ2-7,once,TRBV9,CASSPTGNYEQYF
TRBJ2-5,.,TRBV24-1,CATSDFGTGQETQYF
TRBJ2-5,.,TRBV27,CASSLLGQGQETQYF
TRBJ2-5,.,TRBV6-2/TRBV6-3,CASSYRFSGSLKETQYF
TRBJ2-7,.,TRBV15,CATSLGGSSYEQYF
TRBJ2-6,once,TRBV5-8,CASSPGQGTSGANVLTF
TRBJ2-7,.,TRBV18,CASSEDSSYEQYF
TRBJ1-4,.,TRBV7-2,CASSLRGGFNEKLFF
TRBJ2-3,once,TRBV5-6,CASSLVSGSLDTQYF
TRBJ1-1,.,TRBV19,CASSFTDGRNTEAFF
TRBJ1-5,.,TRBV28,CASTGGIQPQHF
TRBJ1-5,.,TRBV7-9,CASSFGTGAEQPQHF
TRBJ2-5,.,TRBV10-1,CASSEETQYF
TRBJ1-5,.,TRBV19,CASNLREGSNQPQHF
TRBJ1-5,few,TRBV18,CASSPRDREGLGNQPQHF
TRBJ2-2,.,TRBV5-5,CASSFLGVPGELFF
TRBJ1-3,.,TRBV19,CASRGTGGNTIYF
TRBJ2-7,.,TRBV4-3,CASSQGNRAHQYF
TRBJ1-2,.,TRBV18,CASSPRDGEGGYTF
TRBJ2-7,.,TRBV5-1,CASSPDGPYEQYF
TRBJ1-3,.,TRBV16,CASSQSGASGNTIYF
TRBJ1-3,.,TRBV5-8,CASSFSSGNTIYF
TRBJ1-2,.,TRBV7-9,CASTRGLDGYTF
TRBJ2-7,.,TRBV3-1/TRBV3-2,CASSRSGGSPAYEQYF
TRBJ2-7,.,TRBV12-3/TRBV12-4,CASSSWTRYEQYF
TRBJ1-3,.,TRBV10-3,CATRAGSGNTIYF
TRBJ1-5,once,TRBV7-2,CASSLTGLEPQHF
TRBJ2-3,.,TRBV28,CASRLTRGASTDTQYF
TRBJ1-2,.,TRBV24-1,CATSAGGPYGYTF
TRBJ2-1,once,TRBV2,CASSPLWGGIRDEQFF
TRBJ1-5,.,TRBV12-5,CASGPPGAVQGNRPQHF
TRBJ1-4,once,TRBV28,CASRFQGYDYEKLFF
TRBJ1-2,.,TRBV6-1,CASSEEGARGYTF
TRBJ2-7,.,TRBV6-2/TRBV6-3,CASSYFQGPYEQYF
TRBJ2-7,.,TRBV7-9,CASSLAGPSYEQYF
TRBJ2-7,.,TRBV11-2,CASSPRLAGEYEQYF
TRBJ2-3,.,TRBV7-3,CASSLLGGPQYF
TRBJ2-7,.,TRBV18,CASSPQGAGEQYF
TRBJ1-2,.,TRBV7-2,CASSTRTGNYGYTF
TRBJ1-1,once,TRBV14,CASSQQGTSEAFF
TRBJ2-2,.,TRBV7-9,CASSSLANTGELFF
TRBJ2-7,.,TRBV6-2/TRBV6-3,CASSYLDRSYEQYF